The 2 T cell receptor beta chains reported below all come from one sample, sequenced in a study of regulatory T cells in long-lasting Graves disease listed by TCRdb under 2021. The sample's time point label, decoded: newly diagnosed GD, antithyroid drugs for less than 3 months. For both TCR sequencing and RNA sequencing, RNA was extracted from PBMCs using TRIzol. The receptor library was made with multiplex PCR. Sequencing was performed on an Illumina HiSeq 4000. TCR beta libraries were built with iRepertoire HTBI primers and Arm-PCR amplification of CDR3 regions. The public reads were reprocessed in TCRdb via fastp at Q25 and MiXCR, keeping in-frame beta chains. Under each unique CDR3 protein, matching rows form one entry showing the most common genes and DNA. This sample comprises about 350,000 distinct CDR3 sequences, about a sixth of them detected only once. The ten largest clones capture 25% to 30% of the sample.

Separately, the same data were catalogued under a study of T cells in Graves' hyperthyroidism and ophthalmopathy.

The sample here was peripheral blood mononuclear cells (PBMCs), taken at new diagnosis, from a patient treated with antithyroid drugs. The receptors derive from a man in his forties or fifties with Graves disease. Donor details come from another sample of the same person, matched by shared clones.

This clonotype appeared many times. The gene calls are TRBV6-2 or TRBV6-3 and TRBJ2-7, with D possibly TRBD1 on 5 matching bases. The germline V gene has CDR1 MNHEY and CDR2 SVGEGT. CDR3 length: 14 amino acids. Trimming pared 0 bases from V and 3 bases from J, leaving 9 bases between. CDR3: CASSYSTESYEQYF. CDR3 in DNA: TGTGCCAGCAGTTACTCGACAGAAAGCTACGAGCAGTACTTC.

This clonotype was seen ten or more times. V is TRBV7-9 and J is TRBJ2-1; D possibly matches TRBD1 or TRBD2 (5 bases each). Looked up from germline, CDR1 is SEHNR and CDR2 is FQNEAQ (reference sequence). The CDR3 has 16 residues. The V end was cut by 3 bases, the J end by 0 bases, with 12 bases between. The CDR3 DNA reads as TGTGCCAGCAGCTTCTCCGGGACGACCTCCTACAATGAGCAGTTCTTC. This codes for CASSFSGTTSYNEQFF. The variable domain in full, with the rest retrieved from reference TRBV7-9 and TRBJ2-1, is DTGVSQNPRHKITKRGQNVTFRCDPISEHNRLYWYRQTLGQGPEFLTYFQNEAQLEKSRLLSDRFSAERPKGSFSTLEIQRTEQGDSAMYLCASSFSGTTSYNEQFFGPGTRLTVL.